This T cell receptor beta chain derives from a study of response to subunit inactivated influenza vaccine. The study's findings and limits: Researchers suggested that each seasonal influenza vaccination recruits few new T cells.

Germline V gene sequence: CDR1 MDHEN, CDR2 SYDVKM. J gave up 5 bases and V 5 bases, and 4 bases lay outside the gene matches. The CDR3 covers 13 residues. TCRdb re-called the RT-PCR reads through MiXCR, storing one row per CDR3 protein. The data contain just under 250,000 distinct CDR3 sequences, approximately 12% of them singletons. To note about this clonotype: The antigen remains undetermined.

V and J are TRBV28 and TRBJ2-3, with 7 nucleotides matching TRBD2. Source: non-naive T cells sorted from PBMCs, taken roughly 15 days before vaccination. This sequence was found in a man aged 50-60 years who received an inactivated influenza vaccine. CDR3 DNA: TGTGCCAGCAGTCTCGGGGGGAAAGATACGCAGTATTTT. Its protein is CASSLGGKDTQYF.